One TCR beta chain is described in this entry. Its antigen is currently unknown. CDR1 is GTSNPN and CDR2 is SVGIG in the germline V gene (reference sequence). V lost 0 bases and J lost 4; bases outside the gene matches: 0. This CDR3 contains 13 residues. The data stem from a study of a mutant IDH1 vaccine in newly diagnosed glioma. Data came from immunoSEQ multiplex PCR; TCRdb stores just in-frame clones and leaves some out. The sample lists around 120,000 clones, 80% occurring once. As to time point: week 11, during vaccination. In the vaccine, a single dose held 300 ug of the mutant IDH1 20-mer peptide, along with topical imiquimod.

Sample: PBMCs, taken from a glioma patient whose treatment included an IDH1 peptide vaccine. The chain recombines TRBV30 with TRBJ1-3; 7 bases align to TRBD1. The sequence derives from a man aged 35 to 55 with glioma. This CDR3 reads CAWSVGQGNTIYF. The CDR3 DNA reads TGTGCCTGGAGTGTGGGACAGGGAAACACCATATATTTT.